This T cell receptor beta chain was obtained from a study of cytomegalovirus exposure and HLA in healthy donors. PCR used 60 Vbeta primers and 13 Jbeta primers. Clones were read by immunoSEQ multiplex PCR, and TCRdb kept only the in-frame ones, dropping some. This table has approximately 90,000 clones, roughly 75% appearing once. Worth noting for this clone: As yet, its antigen is unknown.

Germline lookup yields CDR1 MGHDK and CDR2 SYGVNS. The V gene lost 3 bases and the J gene lost 7 bases, with 21 bases spanning the gap. CDR3 length: 17 amino acids. Findings of the study overall: Reportedly, TCR beta sequences accurately predicted HLA-A and HLA-B alleles in most subjects. There was a cluster of highly shared sequence variants that was likely a sequencing artifact.

This sequence joins TRBV25-1 and TRBJ1-4, with D possibly TRBD1 on 6 matching bases. The sequenced material came from PBMCs. This sequence originates from a man aged 35 to 55 in good health and CMV-seronegative. The CDR3 protein is CASSENKLSGVSEKLFF. As DNA, the CDR3 is TGTGCCAGCAGTGAGAATAAACTATCAGGGGTCAGTGAAAAACTGTTTTTT.